Given below is one T cell receptor (beta chain) in context. The sample belongs to a study of OX40 agonist ivuxolimab in advanced cancers. CDR1 is LNHDA, CDR2 SQIVND, per germline (reference sequence). The CDR3 spans 14 residues. Between the trimmed V and J ends, which lost 6 bases and 0 bases, there was a span of 11 bases. Sequenced by immunoSEQ multiplex PCR; TCRdb stores in-frame clones only, minus some. Of tens of thousands of clones in the sample, approximately 88% were seen once. The sequence came from an adult with an advanced solid tumor such as melanoma, head and neck, liver or kidney cancer. Material: CD4+ or CD8+ T cells sorted from blood, obtained in a trial of the OX40 agonist ivuxolimab. This chain joins TRBV19 and TRBJ1-1; TRBD1 is a possible D gene (6 bases). CDR3 DNA: TGTGCCAGTAGAAAGGACAGTATGAACACTGAAGCTTTCTTT. Translated: CASRKDSMNTEAFF. Full variable domain (outside the CDR3, taken from reference TRBV19 and TRBJ1-1): DGGITQSPKYLFRKEGQNVTLSCEQNLNHDAMYWYRQDPGQGLRLIYYSQIVNDFQKGDIAEGYSVSREKKESFPLTVTSAQKNPTAFYLCASRKDSMNTEAFFGQGTRLTVV.